The 8 T cell receptor beta chains in this list originate from one sample, sequenced in a study of T cells in Graves' hyperthyroidism and ophthalmopathy. Amplification yielded TCR beta CDR3 regions, with RNA transcripts as the source. The HTBI set primed first-round TCR CDR3 RT-PCR. A single record per CDR3 protein comes from TCRdb applying MiXCR to the multiplex PCR reads. This table holds about 96,000 distinct CDR3 sequences, around 50% found once. The material sequenced was blood. These receptors originate from a woman between 35 and 50 years old with Graves' hyperthyroidism.

The J gene is TRBJ2-5, the V gene TRBV10-3; 7 positions agree with TRBD2. Unmatched junction bases numbered 10, after V lost 4 bases and J lost 5 bases. Looked up from germline, CDR1 is ENHRY and CDR2 is SYGVKD. The CDR3 loop spans 15 amino acids. CDR3 residues: CAISVSSGALETQYF. As DNA, the CDR3 is TGTGCCATCAGTGTCTCTAGCGGAGCTTTGGAGACCCAGTACTTC.

This clonotype is judged medium-sized (0.01 to 0.1%). V gene TRBV29-1 combines with J gene TRBJ1-1, with D perhaps matching TRBD1 (5 bases). V dropped 0 bases and J dropped 6 bases, with 14 bases sitting between them. The CDR3 is made up of 14 amino acids. Germline V gives CDR1 SQVTM, CDR2 ANQGSEA. In nucleotides, the CDR3 is TGCAGCGTTGAAGATCGGGAGGGGCACGCTGAAGCTTTCTTT. As protein: CSVEDREGHAEAFF.

The rearrangement joins TRBV10-3 to TRBJ2-5, with 11 positions matching TRBD2. Germline assignment: CDR1 ENHRY and CDR2 SYGVKD. V lost 10 bases and J lost 5; bases outside the gene matches: 12. This CDR3 has 15 amino acids. CDR3 sequence (DNA): TGTGCCAGCAGGGCTAGCGGGAGGCCGCCCGAGACCCAGTACTTC. Translated: CASRASGRPPETQYF.

This clonotype was recorded at least ten times. The J gene is TRBJ1-4, the V gene TRBV20-1; D is undetermined. The length of the CDR3 is 13 residues. Trimming took 8 bases from V and 6 from J, leaving 16 bases between them. Germline CDR1 and CDR2: DFQATT and SNEGSKA (reference sequence). CDR3 loop: CSFRRVEDEKLFF. CDR3 DNA sequence: TGCAGTTTCAGAAGGGTTGAGGATGAAAAACTGTTTTTT.

In its sample, this clonotype was seen a few times. This chain connects TRBV13 to TRBJ1-5; 7 bases agree with TRBD1. The length of the CDR3 is 15 residues. The V and J ends lost 7 bases and 3 bases, in that order; junction bases with no gene match: 9. Germline assignment: CDR1 PRHDT and CDR2 FYEKMQ (reference sequence). In DNA, the CDR3 is TGTGCCAGCAAGGGCACAGGGGTTCCCAATCAGCCCCAGCATTTT. Protein sequence: CASKGTGVPNQPQHF.

This clonotype appeared a few times. CDR3 protein: CASSSAGGPRRSVEQYF. DNA for the CDR3: TGTGCCAGCAGCTCTGCGGGAGGTCCCCGCCGATCTGTCGAGCAGTACTTC. The rearrangement joins TRBV7-9 to TRBJ2-7; TRBD2 matches 8 bases. The V gene end was trimmed by 4 bases and the J gene end by 6 bases; junction bases not matched to a gene: 17. CDR3 size: 17 residues. Germline V gene lookup returns CDR1 SEHNR and CDR2 FQNEAQ (reference sequence).

J is TRBJ1-5 and V is TRBV15; 8 bases line up with TRBD1. This CDR3 has 15 residues. Germline V gene data show CDR1 as LNHNV and CDR2 as YYDKDF (reference sequence). The trim removed 3 bases at V and 4 bases at J, leaving 5 bases unmatched. The CDR3 region has the DNA TGTGCCACCAGCAGCTTGGGGACAGGTAATCAGCCCCAGCATTTT. Translated, it gives CATSSLGTGNQPQHF.

The chain carries TRBV14 and TRBJ2-7, with TRBD2 matching over 8 bases. The germline V gene has CDR1 SGHDN and CDR2 FVKESK. This CDR3 is 13 amino acids long. Trimming cost V 4 bases and J 5 bases; bases outside gene matches: 4. CDR3 sequence: CASSRRGAHEQYF. The CDR3 DNA follows: TGTGCCAGCAGCCGGCGGGGGGCCCACGAGCAGTACTTC.